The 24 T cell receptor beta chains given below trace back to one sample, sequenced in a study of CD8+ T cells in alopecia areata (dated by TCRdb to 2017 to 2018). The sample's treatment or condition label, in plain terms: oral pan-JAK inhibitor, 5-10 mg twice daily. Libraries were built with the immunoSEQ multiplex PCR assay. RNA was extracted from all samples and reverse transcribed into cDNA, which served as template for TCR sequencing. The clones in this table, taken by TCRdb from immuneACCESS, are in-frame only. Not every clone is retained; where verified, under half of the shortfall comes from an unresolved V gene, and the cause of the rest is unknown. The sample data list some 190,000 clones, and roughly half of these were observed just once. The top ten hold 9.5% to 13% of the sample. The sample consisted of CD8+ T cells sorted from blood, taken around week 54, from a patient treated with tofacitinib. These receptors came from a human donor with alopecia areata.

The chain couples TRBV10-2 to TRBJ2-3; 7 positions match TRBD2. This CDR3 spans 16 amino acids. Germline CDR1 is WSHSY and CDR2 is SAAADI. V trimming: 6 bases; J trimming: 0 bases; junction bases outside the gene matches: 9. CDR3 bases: TGCGCCAGCAGGGCCGCGAGCGGGGCTAGCACAGATACGCAGTATTTT. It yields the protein CASRAASGASTDTQYF.

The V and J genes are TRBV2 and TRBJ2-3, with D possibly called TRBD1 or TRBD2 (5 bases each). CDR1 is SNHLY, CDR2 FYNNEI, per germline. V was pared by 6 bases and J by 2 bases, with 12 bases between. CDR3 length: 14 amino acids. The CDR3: CASSLRGLTDTQYF. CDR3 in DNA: TGTGCCAGCAGCCTGAGGGGTCTCACAGATACGCAGTATTTT. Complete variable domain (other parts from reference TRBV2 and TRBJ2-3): EPEVTQTPSHQVTQMGQEVILRCVPISNHLYFYWYRQILGQKVEFLVSFYNNEISEKSEIFDDQFSVERPDGSNFTLKIRSTKLEDSAMYFCASSLRGLTDTQYFGPGTRLTVL.

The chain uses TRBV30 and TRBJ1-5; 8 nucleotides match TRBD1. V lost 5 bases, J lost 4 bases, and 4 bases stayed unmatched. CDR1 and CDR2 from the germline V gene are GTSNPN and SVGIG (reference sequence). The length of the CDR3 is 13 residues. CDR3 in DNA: TGTGCCTGGTCTCAGGGGGCGAATCAGCCCCAGCATTTT. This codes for CAWSQGANQPQHF.

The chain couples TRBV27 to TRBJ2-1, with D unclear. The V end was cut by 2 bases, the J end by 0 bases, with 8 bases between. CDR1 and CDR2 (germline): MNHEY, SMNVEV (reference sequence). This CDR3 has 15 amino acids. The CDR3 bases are TGTGCCAGCAGTTTAGAGGATAGCTCCTACAATGAGCAGTTCTTC. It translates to CASSLEDSSYNEQFF.

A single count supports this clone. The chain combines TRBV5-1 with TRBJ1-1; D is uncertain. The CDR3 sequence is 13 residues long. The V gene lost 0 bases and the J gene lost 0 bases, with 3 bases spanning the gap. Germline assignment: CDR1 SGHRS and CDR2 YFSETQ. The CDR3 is CASSLEVNTEAFF. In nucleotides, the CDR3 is TGCGCCAGCAGCTTGGAGGTGAACACTGAAGCTTTCTTT. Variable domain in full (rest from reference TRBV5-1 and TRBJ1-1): KAGVTQTPRYLIKTRGQQVTLSCSPISGHRSVSWYQQTPGQGLQFLFEYFSETQRNKGNFPGRFSGRQFSNSRSEMNVSTLELGDSALYLCASSLEVNTEAFFGQGTRLTVV.

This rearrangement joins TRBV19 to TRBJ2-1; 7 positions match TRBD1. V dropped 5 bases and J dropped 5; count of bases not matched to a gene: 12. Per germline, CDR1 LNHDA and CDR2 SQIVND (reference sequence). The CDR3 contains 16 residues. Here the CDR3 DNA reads TGTGCCAGTAGTCCCTTTCGACAGGGTTGGGACAATGAGCAGTTCTTC. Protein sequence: CASSPFRQGWDNEQFF.

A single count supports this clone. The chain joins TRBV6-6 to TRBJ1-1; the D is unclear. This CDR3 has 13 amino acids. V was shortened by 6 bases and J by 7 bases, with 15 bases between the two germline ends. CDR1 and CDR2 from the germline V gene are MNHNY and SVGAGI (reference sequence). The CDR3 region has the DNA TGTGCCAGCAGCGAACCCCCCAAGAGTGAAGCTTTCTTT. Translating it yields CASSEPPKSEAFF.

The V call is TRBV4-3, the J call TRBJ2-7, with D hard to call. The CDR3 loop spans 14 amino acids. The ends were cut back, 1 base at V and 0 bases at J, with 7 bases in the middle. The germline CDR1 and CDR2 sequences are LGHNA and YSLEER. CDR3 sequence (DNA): TGCGCCAGCAGCCAAGGAACAAGCTCCTACGAGCAGTACTTC. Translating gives CASSQGTSSYEQYF.

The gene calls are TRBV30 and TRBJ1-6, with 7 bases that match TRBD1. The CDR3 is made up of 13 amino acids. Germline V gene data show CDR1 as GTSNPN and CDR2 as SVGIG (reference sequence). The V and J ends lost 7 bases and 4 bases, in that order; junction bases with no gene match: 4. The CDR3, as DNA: TGTGCCTTTCAGGGGGGGTATAATTCACCCCTCCACTTT. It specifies CAFQGGYNSPLHF.

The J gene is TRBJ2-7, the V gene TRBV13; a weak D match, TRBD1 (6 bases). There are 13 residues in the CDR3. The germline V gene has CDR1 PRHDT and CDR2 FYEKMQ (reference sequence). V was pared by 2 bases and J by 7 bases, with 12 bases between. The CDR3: CASSLRQAEEQYF. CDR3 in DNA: TGTGCCAGCAGCTTAAGACAGGCGGAAGAGCAGTACTTC.

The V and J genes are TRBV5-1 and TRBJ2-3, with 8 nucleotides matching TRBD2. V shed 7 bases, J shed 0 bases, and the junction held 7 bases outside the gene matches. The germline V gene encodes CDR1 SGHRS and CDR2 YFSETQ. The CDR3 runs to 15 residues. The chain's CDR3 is CASCSGATSTDTQYF. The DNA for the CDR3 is TGCGCCAGCTGTAGCGGGGCTACTAGCACAGATACGCAGTATTTT.

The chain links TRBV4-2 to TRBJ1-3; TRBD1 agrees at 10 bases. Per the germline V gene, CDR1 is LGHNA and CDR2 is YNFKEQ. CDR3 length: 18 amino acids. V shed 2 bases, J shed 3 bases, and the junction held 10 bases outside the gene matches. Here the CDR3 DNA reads TGTGCCAGCAGCCAACGTCTCCCGGGACAGGGGTTTGGAAACACCATATATTTT. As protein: CASSQRLPGQGFGNTIYF.

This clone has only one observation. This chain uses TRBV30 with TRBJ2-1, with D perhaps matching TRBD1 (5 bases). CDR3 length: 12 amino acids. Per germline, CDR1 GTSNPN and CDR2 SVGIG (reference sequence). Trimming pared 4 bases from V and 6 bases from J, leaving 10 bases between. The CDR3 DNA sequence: TGTGCCTGGACAGGGTCCCTCAATGAGCAGTTCTTC. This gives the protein CAWTGSLNEQFF. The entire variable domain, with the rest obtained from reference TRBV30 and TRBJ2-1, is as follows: SQTIHQWPATLVQPVGSPLSLECTVEGTSNPNLYWYRQAAGRGLQLLFYSVGIGQISSEVPQNLSASRPQDRQFILSSKKLLLSDSGFYLCAWTGSLNEQFFGPGTRLTVL.

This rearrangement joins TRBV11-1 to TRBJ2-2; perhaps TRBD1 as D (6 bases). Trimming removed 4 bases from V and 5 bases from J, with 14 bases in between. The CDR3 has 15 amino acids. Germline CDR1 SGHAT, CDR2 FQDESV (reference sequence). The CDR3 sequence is CASSSTRGGTGELFF. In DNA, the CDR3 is TGTGCCAGCAGCTCGACGAGAGGGGGAACCGGGGAGCTGTTTTTT. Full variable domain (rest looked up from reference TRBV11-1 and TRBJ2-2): EAEVAQSPRYKITEKSQAVAFWCDPISGHATLYWYRQILGQGPELLVQFQDESVVDDSQLPKDRFSAERLKGVDSTLKIQPAELGDSAMYLCASSSTRGGTGELFFGEGSRLTVL.

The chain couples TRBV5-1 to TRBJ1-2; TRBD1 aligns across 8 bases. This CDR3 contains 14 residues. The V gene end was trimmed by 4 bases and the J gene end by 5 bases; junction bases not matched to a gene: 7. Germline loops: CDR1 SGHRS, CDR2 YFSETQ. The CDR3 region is CASSNPGGEYGYTF. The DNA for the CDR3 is TGCGCCAGCAGCAACCCAGGGGGCGAGTATGGCTACACCTTC.

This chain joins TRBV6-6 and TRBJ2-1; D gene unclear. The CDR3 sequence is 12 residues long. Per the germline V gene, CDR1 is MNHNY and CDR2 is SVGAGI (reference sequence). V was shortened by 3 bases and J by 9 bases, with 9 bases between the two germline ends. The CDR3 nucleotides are TGTGCCAGCAGTTATAACACCCCTGAGCAGTTCTTC. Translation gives CASSYNTPEQFF.

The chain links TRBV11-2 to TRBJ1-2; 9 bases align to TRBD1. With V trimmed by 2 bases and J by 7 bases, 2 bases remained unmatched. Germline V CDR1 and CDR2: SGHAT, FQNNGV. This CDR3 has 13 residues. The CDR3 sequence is CASSLRGQGGYTF. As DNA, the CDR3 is TGTGCCAGCAGCTTAAGGGGACAGGGTGGCTACACCTTC. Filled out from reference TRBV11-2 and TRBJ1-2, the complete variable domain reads EAGVAQSPRYKIIEKRQSVAFWCNPISGHATLYWYQQILGQGPKLLIQFQNNGVVDDSQLPKDRFSAERLKGVDSTLKIQPAKLEDSAVYLCASSLRGQGGYTFGSGTRLTVV.

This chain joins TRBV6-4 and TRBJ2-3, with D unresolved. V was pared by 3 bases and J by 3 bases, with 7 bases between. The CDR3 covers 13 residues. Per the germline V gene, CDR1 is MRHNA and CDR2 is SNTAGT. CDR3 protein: CASSERWTDTQYF. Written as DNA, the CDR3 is TGTGCCAGCAGTGAGCGATGGACAGATACGCAGTATTTT.

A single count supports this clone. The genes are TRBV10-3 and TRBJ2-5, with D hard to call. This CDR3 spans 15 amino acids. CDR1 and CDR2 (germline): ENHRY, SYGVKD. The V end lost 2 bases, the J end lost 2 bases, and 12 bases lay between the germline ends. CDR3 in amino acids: CAISESVTQQETQYF. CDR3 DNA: TGTGCCATCAGTGAGAGTGTCACCCAACAAGAGACCCAGTACTTC.

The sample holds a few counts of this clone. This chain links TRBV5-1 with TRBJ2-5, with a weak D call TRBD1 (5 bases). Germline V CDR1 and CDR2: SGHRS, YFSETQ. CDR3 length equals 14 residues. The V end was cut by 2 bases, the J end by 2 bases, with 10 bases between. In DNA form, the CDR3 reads TGCGCCAGCAGCTTCATGGGGCAGCAAGAGACCCAGTACTTC. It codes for CASSFMGQQETQYF. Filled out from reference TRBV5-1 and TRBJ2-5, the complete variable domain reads KAGVTQTPRYLIKTRGQQVTLSCSPISGHRSVSWYQQTPGQGLQFLFEYFSETQRNKGNFPGRFSGRQFSNSRSEMNVSTLELGDSALYLCASSFMGQQETQYFGPGTRLLVL.

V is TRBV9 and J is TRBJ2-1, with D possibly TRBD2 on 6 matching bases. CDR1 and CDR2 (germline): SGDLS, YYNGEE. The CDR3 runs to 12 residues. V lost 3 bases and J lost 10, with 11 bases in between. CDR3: CASSGLADEQFF. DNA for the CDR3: TGTGCCAGCAGCGGGTTAGCGGACGAGCAGTTCTTC.

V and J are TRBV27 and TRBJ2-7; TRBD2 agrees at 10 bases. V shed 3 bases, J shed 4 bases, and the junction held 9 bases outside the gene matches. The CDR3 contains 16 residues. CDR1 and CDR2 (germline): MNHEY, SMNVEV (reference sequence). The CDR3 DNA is TGTGCCAGCAGTTTGCGAAGCGGGGGGGCCGGATACGAGCAGTACTTC. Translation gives CASSLRSGGAGYEQYF.

CDR3: CSVLDRVGHEKLFF. For the CDR3, the DNA is TGCAGCGTACTTGACAGGGTGGGGCATGAAAAACTGTTTTTT. This sequence joins TRBV29-1 and TRBJ1-4; 7 bases match TRBD1. Trimming cost V 6 bases and J 6 bases; bases outside gene matches: 10. The CDR3 runs to 14 residues. The germline gives CDR1 SQVTM, CDR2 ANQGSEA. Filled out from reference TRBV29-1 and TRBJ1-4, the complete variable domain reads SAVISQKPSRDICQRGTSLTIQCQVDSQVTMMFWYRQQPGQSLTLIATANQGSEATYESGFVIDKFPISRPNLTFSTLTVSNMSPEDSSIYLCSVLDRVGHEKLFFGSGTQLSVL.

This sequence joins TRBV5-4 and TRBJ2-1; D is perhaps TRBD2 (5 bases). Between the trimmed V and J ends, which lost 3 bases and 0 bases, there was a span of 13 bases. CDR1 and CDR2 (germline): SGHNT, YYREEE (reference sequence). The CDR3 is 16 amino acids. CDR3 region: CASSSRTLGSYNEQFF. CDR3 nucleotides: TGTGCCAGCAGCTCTAGGACTCTCGGCTCCTACAATGAGCAGTTCTTC.